Below, one T cell receptor (beta chain) is given with its context. This record comes from a study of blood T cell repertoires in COVID-19. Some clones are missing from TCRdb's copy, which holds only in-frame ones; the method was immunoSEQ multiplex PCR. Altogether about 300,000 clones are present, roughly 90% being singletons, with the ten largest covering approximately 5.5%. Unmatched junction bases numbered 8, after V lost 7 bases and J lost 8 bases. This CDR3 comprises 12 residues. Looked up from germline, CDR1 is SQVTM and CDR2 is ANQGSEA. Sequences were obtained from PBMCs or T cells enriched from blood (not recorded which). This rearrangement joins TRBV29-1 to TRBJ1-5; 7 bases fit TRBD1. This TCR came from a man aged 55 to 69 who had recovered from COVID-19. CDR3 sequence: CSAGQAEEPQHF. The CDR3 DNA sequence: TGCAGCGCTGGACAGGCGGAGGAGCCCCAGCATTTT.